The 20 T cell receptor beta chains in this list originate from one sample, sequenced in a study of blood T cell repertoires in COVID-19. The protocol was immunoSEQ multiplex PCR, while the TCRdb copy is restricted to in-frame clones and leaves out a portion. In the table there are some 81,000 clones, around 91% of which are singletons. The sequenced material came from peripheral blood. The origin of the receptors is a woman aged 50 to 60 in a cohort sampled during active COVID-19.

The V and J genes are TRBV9 and TRBJ1-1; D gene unclear. In germline, CDR1 is SGDLS, CDR2 YYNGEE. The CDR3 is 13 amino acids. V shed 1 base and J shed 3 bases, with 7 bases lying between them. CDR3 in DNA: TGTGCCAGCAGCGTAAATACGGACACTGAAGCTTTCTTT. Protein sequence: CASSVNTDTEAFF.

This chain joins TRBV28 and TRBJ1-1; no definite D call. The CDR3 covers 13 residues. Germline assignment: CDR1 MDHEN and CDR2 SYDVKM. V shed 6 bases and J shed 0 bases, with 8 bases lying between them. The CDR3 protein is CASRTLLNTEAFF. The DNA of the CDR3 is TGTGCCAGCAGAACCCTATTGAACACTGAAGCTTTCTTT.

The V and J genes are TRBV28 and TRBJ2-3, with 7 bases identical to TRBD1. V gave up 7 bases and J gave up 6 bases; unmatched junction bases: 13. Germline lookup yields CDR1 MDHEN and CDR2 SYDVKM. The CDR3 is 15 residues long. The CDR3 here is CASNTQDRPGDTQYF. The CDR3, as DNA: TGTGCCAGCAACACTCAGGACAGGCCGGGGGATACGCAGTATTTT.

This sequence joins TRBV5-1 and TRBJ2-5; a possible D gene is TRBD2 (6 bases). Germline lookup yields CDR1 SGHRS and CDR2 YFSETQ. There are 13 residues in the CDR3. Between the trimmed V and J ends, which lost 6 bases and 1 base, there was a span of 10 bases. The CDR3 here is CASNSGAQETQYF. Written as DNA, the CDR3 is TGCGCCAGCAATTCGGGAGCCCAAGAGACCCAGTACTTC.

J is TRBJ2-7 and V is TRBV25-1; tentative D call: TRBD2 (6 bases). The CDR3 has 17 residues. The germline V and J ends were trimmed by 6 bases and 2 bases, with 23 bases remaining between them. Germline-derived CDR1 and CDR2 are MGHDK and SYGVNS. Here the CDR3 DNA reads TGTGCCAGCAGCGCCAGGGTAGATAGCGGATACCCCTACGAGCAGTACTTC. Translating gives CASSARVDSGYPYEQYF.

The V and J genes are TRBV6-5 and TRBJ2-5, with a possible D match to TRBD1 (5 bases). V was cut by 6 bases and J by 7 bases, with 18 bases left in between. Germline CDR1 reads MNHEY; CDR2 reads SVGAGI. The CDR3 length is 14 residues. DNA for the CDR3: TGTGCCAGCAGCAACTTCAGGGATCTTGGGACCCAGTACTTC. Its protein product is CASSNFRDLGTQYF.

The V and J genes are TRBV9 and TRBJ2-1, with 12 bases matching TRBD2. The junction had 4 bases not matched to a gene; V was cut back by 4 bases and J by 8 bases. The CDR3 is 14 residues long. Per the germline V gene, CDR1 is SGDLS and CDR2 is YYNGEE. CDR3 sequence (DNA): TGTGCCAGCAGCTCTAGCGGGAGGGTCGATGAGCAGTTCTTC. Translated, it gives CASSSSGRVDEQFF. Drawing the rest from reference TRBV9 and TRBJ2-1, the complete variable domain is DSGVTQTPKHLITATGQRVTLRCSPRSGDLSVYWYQQSLDQGLQFLIQYYNGEERAKGNILERFSAQQFPDLHSELNLSSLELGDSALYFCASSSSGRVDEQFFGPGTRLTVL.

At least ten counts were recorded for this clone. This chain uses TRBV19 with TRBJ1-5; 10 bases line up with TRBD1. Germline V gives CDR1 LNHDA, CDR2 SQIVND (reference sequence). After removal of 7 bases from V and 7 bases from J, the junction contained 4 bases not matched to a gene. The CDR3 runs to 13 residues. CDR3 protein: CASTGQGNQPQHF. CDR3 DNA sequence: TGTGCCAGTACGGGACAGGGGAACCAGCCCCAGCATTTT.

The J gene is TRBJ2-4, the V gene TRBV5-5; possibly TRBD1 for D (5 bases). The V end lost 0 bases, the J end lost 1 base, and 5 bases lay between the germline ends. The CDR3 consists of 14 residues. The germline CDR1 and CDR2 sequences are SGHKS and YYEKEE (reference sequence). The CDR3 region has the DNA TGTGCCAGCAGCTTGGAGGGGGCCAAAAACATTCAGTACTTC. Translation gives CASSLEGAKNIQYF.

The chain links TRBV5-4 to TRBJ2-2, with 7 bases matching TRBD2. This CDR3 spans 17 amino acids. The germline V gene encodes CDR1 SGHNT and CDR2 YYREEE (reference sequence). The V gene end was trimmed by 4 bases and the J gene end by 0 bases; junction bases not matched to a gene: 9. CDR3 residues: CASSAPPGLSNTGELFF. The CDR3 DNA follows: TGTGCCAGCAGCGCACCCCCGGGACTATCGAACACCGGGGAGCTGTTTTTT.

The chain joins TRBV5-6 to TRBJ2-7; 7 nucleotides agree with TRBD1. Looked up from germline, CDR1 is SGHDT and CDR2 is YYEEEE. CDR3 length: 16 residues. The trim removed 4 bases at V and 2 bases at J, leaving 12 bases unmatched. CDR3 protein: CASSPSWTGETYEQYF. DNA of the CDR3: TGTGCCAGCAGCCCGTCCTGGACAGGCGAGACCTACGAGCAGTACTTC.

This chain uses TRBV27 with TRBJ2-3; D is ambiguous. The germline V and J ends were trimmed by 4 bases and 6 bases, with 8 bases remaining between them. CDR3 length: 12 amino acids. CDR1 and CDR2 (germline): MNHEY, SMNVEV (reference sequence). CDR3 amino acids: CASSSLYDTQYF. CDR3 in DNA: TGTGCCAGCAGTTCCCTTTATGATACGCAGTATTTT.

The V gene is TRBV7-9, the J gene TRBJ2-5, with 10 nucleotides matching TRBD2. Germline CDR1 SEHNR, CDR2 FQNEAQ (reference sequence). This CDR3 region has 17 residues. V lost 1 base and J lost 5; bases outside the gene matches: 10. The CDR3 DNA is TGTGCCAGCAGCTTAGGGGGGACTAGCGCCAGACGGGAGACCCAGTACTTC. Translated: CASSLGGTSARRETQYF.

This chain uses TRBV27 with TRBJ1-2; 8 bases are shared with TRBD1. Per germline, CDR1 MNHEY and CDR2 SMNVEV (reference sequence). The CDR3 is 16 residues long. The V gene end was trimmed by 0 bases and the J gene end by 6 bases; junction bases not matched to a gene: 9. This chain's CDR3 is CASSLSATGELNGYTF. DNA for the CDR3: TGTGCCAGCAGTTTATCTGCGACAGGGGAGTTGAATGGCTACACCTTC.

The genes are TRBV19 and TRBJ2-2; 10 bases are shared with TRBD1. The germline CDR1 and CDR2 sequences are LNHDA and SQIVND (reference sequence). The V and J ends lost 5 bases and 2 bases, in that order; junction bases with no gene match: 11. The length of the CDR3 is 18 residues. The CDR3 nucleotides are TGTGCCAGTAGTGAAGACTACCGGGACAGGGGAAACACCGGGGAGCTGTTTTTT. Protein: CASSEDYRDRGNTGELFF.

This chain joins TRBV30 and TRBJ2-7; TRBD1 matches at 12 bases. There are 13 residues in the CDR3. Germline loops: CDR1 GTSNPN, CDR2 SVGIG (reference sequence). V trimming: 3 bases; J trimming: 5 bases; junction bases outside the gene matches: 2. CDR3 region: CAWSGTGGHEQYF. Written as DNA, the CDR3 is TGTGCCTGGAGCGGGACAGGGGGCCACGAGCAGTACTTC.

The V and J genes are TRBV7-9 and TRBJ2-7; TRBD2 is a possible D gene (6 bases). V was cut by 1 base and J by 5 bases, with 15 bases left in between. Germline V gene data show CDR1 as SEHNR and CDR2 as FQNEAQ (reference sequence). The CDR3 is 15 amino acids. The CDR3 nucleotides are TGTGCCAGCAGCTTAGGGGACTCGGCGGTCCACGAGCAGTACTTC. Translated: CASSLGDSAVHEQYF.

This clone turned up a few times. The chain joins TRBV19 to TRBJ1-4; unclear D gene. Trimming stripped 6 bases from V and 0 bases from J, with 8 bases between. The CDR3 contains 14 residues. CDR1 LNHDA and CDR2 SQIVND come from the germline V gene (reference sequence). The CDR3 loop is CASRRIATNEKLFF. DNA for the CDR3: TGTGCCAGTAGGCGGATTGCAACTAATGAAAAACTGTTTTTT.

The chain has TRBV7-9 and TRBJ2-1; D is possibly TRBD2 (5 bases). Germline assignment: CDR1 SEHNR and CDR2 FQNEAQ (reference sequence). The CDR3 has 13 residues. V dropped 5 bases and J dropped 7 bases, with 12 bases sitting between them. The CDR3 region has the DNA TGTGCCAGCAGCCCTAACGGACTTAATGAGCAGTTCTTC. Translated, it gives CASSPNGLNEQFF.

In this sample, this clone turned up a few times. One end of the junction fails to match germline, which may point to a read error. The V gene is TRBV5-1, the J gene TRBJ1-4, with TRBD1 matching 7 bases. Germline V gives CDR1 SGHRS, CDR2 YFSETQ. The CDR3 extends over 16 amino acids. The CDR3 nucleotides read TGCGCCAGCAGCTTGGGACCCACAGGGGCTAACGAAAAACTGTTTTTT. Translating it yields CASSLGPTGANEKLFF.